Listed below are T cell receptor beta chains from one sample, sequenced in a study of CD4+ T cells in melanoma. The repertoire was sequenced with immunoSEQ multiplex PCR; TCRdb's copy has only in-frame clones and lacks some. The sample lists roughly 120,000 clones; around 92% were seen once. Material: peripheral blood. These receptors were taken from a human donor with melanoma. The CDR3 runs from the conserved cysteine through the conserved F or W. D genes are given only for firm matches. Clone size is given for some rows only: seen once, a few or many times, or a class if the clone is expanded.

d_gene: -; v_gene: TRBV20-1; j_gene: TRBJ1-5; abundance: -; CDR3nt: TGCAGTGCTAGAGAAGATCAGCCCCAGCATTTT; CDR3aa: CSAREDQPQHF
d_gene: -; v_gene: TRBV28; j_gene: TRBJ2-7; abundance: -; CDR3nt: TGTGCCAGCAGTAGGGACACCTCCTACGAGCAGTACTTC; CDR3aa: CASSRDTSYEQYF
d_gene: -; v_gene: TRBV6-1; j_gene: TRBJ1-1; abundance: -; CDR3nt: TGTGCCAGCAGTGAATACAGGGTAGCCACTGAAGCTTTCTTT; CDR3aa: CASSEYRVATEAFF
d_gene: TRBD2; v_gene: TRBV7-9; j_gene: TRBJ2-1; abundance: -; CDR3nt: TGTGCCAGCAGCACCAGCGGGGCTTCCTACAATGAGCAGTTCTTC; CDR3aa: CASSTSGASYNEQFF
d_gene: TRBD2; v_gene: TRBV2; j_gene: TRBJ2-7; abundance: -; CDR3nt: TGTGCCAGCGCAGGCGGGAGGGCAGGCTACGAGCAGTACTTC; CDR3aa: CASAGGRAGYEQYF
d_gene: -; v_gene: TRBV7-6; j_gene: TRBJ2-1; abundance: -; CDR3nt: TGTGCCAGCAGCTTAGGTGTTGGTGAGCAGTTCTTC; CDR3aa: CASSLGVGEQFF
d_gene: -; v_gene: TRBV25-1; j_gene: TRBJ2-2; abundance: once; CDR3nt: TGTGCCAGCCTCATAAGGGGCAAGGTGAACACCGGGGAGCTGTTTTTT; CDR3aa: CASLIRGKVNTGELFF
d_gene: TRBD1; v_gene: TRBV18; j_gene: TRBJ2-2; abundance: -; CDR3nt: TGTGCCAGTCAGCAGGACAGGGAGGCCACCGGGGAGCTGTTTTTT; CDR3aa: CASQQDREATGELFF
d_gene: TRBD2; v_gene: TRBV5-6; j_gene: TRBJ2-7; abundance: -; CDR3nt: TGTGCCAGCAGCTTTTTGGCTAGCGGGAGTTATGAGCAGTACTTC; CDR3aa: CASSFLASGSYEQYF
d_gene: TRBD1; v_gene: TRBV14; j_gene: TRBJ1-1; abundance: -; CDR3nt: TGTGCCAGCAGCCAAGGTCGTAGGACAGGGACTTGGAACACTGAAGCTTTCTTT; CDR3aa: CASSQGRRTGTWNTEAFF
d_gene: -; v_gene: TRBV6-5; j_gene: TRBJ2-1; abundance: -; CDR3nt: TGTGCCAGCAGTTACTCACTAGCAGTAAATGAGCAGTTCTTC; CDR3aa: CASSYSLAVNEQFF
d_gene: TRBD1; v_gene: TRBV6-6; j_gene: TRBJ2-5; abundance: -; CDR3nt: TGTGCCAGCAGTTCCACAGGGGGCATTTCGACGGAGACCCAGTACTTC; CDR3aa: CASSSTGGISTETQYF
d_gene: -; v_gene: TRBV19; j_gene: TRBJ1-5; abundance: -; CDR3nt: TGTGCCAGTAGGGCCCCTCAAGGGCCCCAGCATTTT; CDR3aa: CASRAPQGPQHF
d_gene: -; v_gene: TRBV7-2; j_gene: TRBJ1-3; abundance: -; CDR3nt: TGTGCCAGCAGCTTAAGCGGGGCAGCCTCTGGAAACACCATATATTTT; CDR3aa: CASSLSGAASGNTIYF
d_gene: -; v_gene: TRBV28; j_gene: TRBJ2-5; abundance: -; CDR3nt: TGTGCCAGCAGAGACGAGGGGGCGCGGGAACGAGAGACCCAGTACTTC; CDR3aa: CASRDEGARERETQYF
d_gene: -; v_gene: TRBV7-2; j_gene: TRBJ1-1; abundance: -; CDR3nt: TGTGCCAGCAGCGGCAGGGGAGGCACTGAAGCTTTCTTT; CDR3aa: CASSGRGGTEAFF
d_gene: -; v_gene: TRBV7-2; j_gene: TRBJ2-1; abundance: once; CDR3nt: TGTGCCAGCAGCTTAGGGACGCATGAGCAGTTCTTC; CDR3aa: CASSLGTHEQFF
d_gene: -; v_gene: TRBV5-1; j_gene: TRBJ2-5; abundance: -; CDR3nt: TGCGCCAGCAGCCTTCGGACAGCGTCGTACCAAGAGACCCAGTACTTC; CDR3aa: CASSLRTASYQETQYF
d_gene: -; v_gene: TRBV5-1; j_gene: TRBJ2-5; abundance: once; CDR3nt: TGCGCCAGCAGCTTTACTAGCACCCAAGAGACCCAGTACTTC; CDR3aa: CASSFTSTQETQYF
d_gene: -; v_gene: TRBV2; j_gene: TRBJ1-3; abundance: once; CDR3nt: TGTGCCACCCTGGGCCCCGGCTCTGGAAACACCATATATTTT; CDR3aa: CATLGPGSGNTIYF
d_gene: TRBD1; v_gene: TRBV7-9; j_gene: TRBJ2-7; abundance: -; CDR3nt: TGTGCCAGCAGATTGGACAGGGAGTACGAGCAGTACTTC; CDR3aa: CASRLDREYEQYF
d_gene: -; v_gene: TRBV28; j_gene: TRBJ1-1; abundance: -; CDR3nt: TGTGCCAGCAGCCCGGGCCGGGATGCTTTCTTT; CDR3aa: CASSPGRDAFF
d_gene: -; v_gene: TRBV21-1; j_gene: TRBJ2-7; abundance: -; CDR3nt: TGTGCCAGCAGCGGGGGGGACGACGAGCAGTACTTC; CDR3aa: CASSGGDDEQYF
d_gene: TRBD2; v_gene: TRBV5-4; j_gene: TRBJ2-1; abundance: -; CDR3nt: TGTGCCAGCAGCACCGGGACTAGCTTCCGGGAGCAGTTCTTC; CDR3aa: CASSTGTSFREQFF
d_gene: TRBD1; v_gene: TRBV30; j_gene: TRBJ1-6; abundance: -; CDR3nt: TGTGCCTGGTCCTTCGCCAGGGGGGAGCCCCTCCACTTT; CDR3aa: CAWSFARGEPLHF
d_gene: TRBD1; v_gene: TRBV7-2; j_gene: TRBJ1-2; abundance: -; CDR3nt: TGTGCCAGCAGCTTACAGGGGGCGCAAGGTGGCTACACCTTC; CDR3aa: CASSLQGAQGGYTF
d_gene: -; v_gene: TRBV28; j_gene: TRBJ2-1; abundance: -; CDR3nt: TGTGCCAGCAGTTTATCAGGGACTGCCTCCTCCTACAATGAGCAGTTCTTC; CDR3aa: CASSLSGTASSYNEQFF
d_gene: TRBD2; v_gene: TRBV2; j_gene: TRBJ2-5; abundance: -; CDR3nt: TGTGCCAGCAGTGGACGGGGGGGGAGGGGGGTGACCCAGTACTTC; CDR3aa: CASSGRGGRGVTQYF
d_gene: -; v_gene: TRBV21-1; j_gene: TRBJ1-2; abundance: -; CDR3nt: TGTGCCAGCAGCAAAAACGAAGCACGAACAGGGTTATTTTTTGGCTACACCTTC; CDR3aa: CASSKNEARTGLFFGYTF
d_gene: -; v_gene: TRBV28; j_gene: TRBJ2-1; abundance: once; CDR3nt: TGTGCCAGCAGCCCCAGGCTCTACAATGAGCAGTTCTTC; CDR3aa: CASSPRLYNEQFF
d_gene: -; v_gene: TRBV15; j_gene: TRBJ1-4; abundance: -; CDR3nt: TGTGCCACCAGCAGAGATCGTTACCCAAACATTGAAAAACTGTTTTTT; CDR3aa: CATSRDRYPNIEKLFF
d_gene: TRBD1; v_gene: TRBV7-9; j_gene: TRBJ2-7; abundance: -; CDR3nt: TGTGCCAGCAGCTTGGGACAGGGAGGCTACGAGCAGTACTTC; CDR3aa: CASSLGQGGYEQYF
d_gene: TRBD2; v_gene: TRBV5-1; j_gene: TRBJ2-5; abundance: -; CDR3nt: TGCGCCAGCAGCTTCCTAGCGGGGAGGCAAGAGACCCAGTACTTC; CDR3aa: CASSFLAGRQETQYF
d_gene: TRBD2; v_gene: TRBV25-1; j_gene: TRBJ2-7; abundance: once; CDR3nt: TGTGCCAGCATAGGACCCTATGGGGGAGGGCACTACGAGCAGTACTTC; CDR3aa: CASIGPYGGGHYEQYF
d_gene: -; v_gene: TRBV2; j_gene: TRBJ2-5; abundance: -; CDR3nt: TGTGCCAGCAGTGATGTAGGGTTCGAGACCCAGTACTTC; CDR3aa: CASSDVGFETQYF
d_gene: TRBD1; v_gene: TRBV2; j_gene: TRBJ2-5; abundance: -; CDR3nt: TGTGCCACCAGACAGGGAGAGACCCAGTACTTC; CDR3aa: CATRQGETQYF
d_gene: -; v_gene: TRBV6-6; j_gene: TRBJ1-1; abundance: -; CDR3nt: TGTGCCAGCAGTTACGGGCAGGGAGGCACTGAAGCTTTCTTT; CDR3aa: CASSYGQGGTEAFF
d_gene: -; v_gene: TRBV9; j_gene: TRBJ2-6; abundance: -; CDR3nt: TGTGCCAGCAGCTCCCATATGCGCTCTGGGGCCAACGTCCTGACTTTC; CDR3aa: CASSSHMRSGANVLTF
d_gene: TRBD1; v_gene: TRBV6-4; j_gene: TRBJ1-1; abundance: -; CDR3nt: TGTGCCAGCAGCGAGAGACAGGGCGGGGGCACTGAAGCTTTCTTT; CDR3aa: CASSERQGGGTEAFF
d_gene: TRBD2; v_gene: TRBV13; j_gene: TRBJ2-5; abundance: -; CDR3nt: TGTGCCAGCAGCTTAGGGCTAGCGGGGGCAGAGACCCAGTACTTC; CDR3aa: CASSLGLAGAETQYF
d_gene: TRBD2; v_gene: TRBV7-9; j_gene: TRBJ2-3; abundance: -; CDR3nt: TGTGCCAGCAGCTTACTCCTAGCGGGGGGCACAGATACGCAGTATTTT; CDR3aa: CASSLLLAGGTDTQYF
d_gene: -; v_gene: TRBV5-4; j_gene: TRBJ2-3; abundance: -; CDR3nt: TGTGCCAGCAGCTTGGCCGAGAGGGAAGATACGCAGTATTTT; CDR3aa: CASSLAEREDTQYF
d_gene: -; v_gene: TRBV6-4; j_gene: TRBJ2-1; abundance: -; CDR3nt: TGTGCCAGCGGACCCGGAGGGCGCGGTCCCTACAATGAGCAGTTCTTC; CDR3aa: CASGPGGRGPYNEQFF
d_gene: TRBD2; v_gene: TRBV6-6; j_gene: TRBJ2-5; abundance: -; CDR3nt: TGTGCCAGCAGTTACCCGGGACTAGCTGAAGAGACCCAGTACTTC; CDR3aa: CASSYPGLAEETQYF
d_gene: TRBD1; v_gene: TRBV11-3; j_gene: TRBJ2-2; abundance: -; CDR3nt: TGTGCCAGCAGCCGGGGACAGTCGAACACCGGGGAGCTGTTTTTT; CDR3aa: CASSRGQSNTGELFF
d_gene: TRBD2; v_gene: TRBV7-3; j_gene: TRBJ2-5; abundance: -; CDR3nt: TGTGCCAGCAGCTTACGTGGAGCCTCATACCTCAGCGGGGGGGTGCAAGAGACCCAGTACTTC; CDR3aa: CASSLRGASYLSGGVQETQYF
d_gene: -; v_gene: TRBV27; j_gene: TRBJ1-1; abundance: -; CDR3nt: TGTGCCAGCAGACTTGGCACCACAGGGCACACTGAAGCTTTCTTT; CDR3aa: CASRLGTTGHTEAFF
d_gene: -; v_gene: TRBV4-1; j_gene: TRBJ2-7; abundance: -; CDR3nt: TGCGCCAGCTCGTCGGGCCGTGACTACGAGCAGTACTTC; CDR3aa: CASSSGRDYEQYF
d_gene: -; v_gene: TRBV28; j_gene: TRBJ2-1; abundance: -; CDR3nt: TGTGCCAGCGGAAACAAACCGGGAATAGCCCACAATGAGCAGTTCTTC; CDR3aa: CASGNKPGIAHNEQFF
d_gene: -; v_gene: TRBV18; j_gene: TRBJ2-3; abundance: -; CDR3nt: TGTGCCAGCTCACCTCGTTCGGGTCCAGATACGCAGTATTTT; CDR3aa: CASSPRSGPDTQYF
d_gene: TRBD2; v_gene: TRBV28; j_gene: TRBJ2-7; abundance: -; CDR3nt: TGTGCCAGCAGTTTAGGACTAGCGGGAGGTCTGAAGTACGAGCAGTACTTC; CDR3aa: CASSLGLAGGLKYEQYF
d_gene: -; v_gene: TRBV7-3; j_gene: TRBJ2-7; abundance: -; CDR3nt: TGTGCCAGCAGCTTACAAGGGCCCCACGAGCAGTACTTC; CDR3aa: CASSLQGPHEQYF
d_gene: -; v_gene: TRBV19; j_gene: TRBJ1-5; abundance: -; CDR3nt: TGTGCCAGTAGTATGGGTGGCATCAATCAGCCCCAGCATTTT; CDR3aa: CASSMGGINQPQHF
d_gene: TRBD2; v_gene: TRBV11-3; j_gene: TRBJ2-1; abundance: -; CDR3nt: TGTGCCAGCAGCTTGGGAGCGGGAGGCCTTTGGAATGAGCAGTTCTTC; CDR3aa: CASSLGAGGLWNEQFF
d_gene: -; v_gene: TRBV6-1; j_gene: TRBJ1-2; abundance: -; CDR3nt: TGTGCCAGCTGGGGTCGGGGGCGCCGGTTCGGCTACACCTTC; CDR3aa: CASWGRGRRFGYTF
d_gene: TRBD2; v_gene: TRBV7-2; j_gene: TRBJ2-7; abundance: -; CDR3nt: TGTGCCAGCAGCTTATCCGAGCGGGGGGGGTACGAGCAGTACTTC; CDR3aa: CASSLSERGGYEQYF
d_gene: TRBD2; v_gene: TRBV5-1; j_gene: TRBJ2-3; abundance: -; CDR3nt: TGCGCCAGCAGCTTAGCGGGAGGGCAGGCAGATACGCAGTATTTT; CDR3aa: CASSLAGGQADTQYF
d_gene: TRBD1; v_gene: TRBV27; j_gene: TRBJ1-5; abundance: -; CDR3nt: TGTGCCAGCAGTTTACGGGACAGGGTGGACCAGCCCCAGCATTTT; CDR3aa: CASSLRDRVDQPQHF
d_gene: -; v_gene: TRBV2; j_gene: TRBJ2-7; abundance: -; CDR3nt: TGTGCCAGCAGTGAAGCGTTGGGCAGGGAGAAGCAGTACTTC; CDR3aa: CASSEALGREKQYF
d_gene: TRBD1; v_gene: TRBV28; j_gene: TRBJ1-2; abundance: -; CDR3nt: TGTGCCAGCAGTTTGACAGGGGAAGACTATGGCTACACCTTC; CDR3aa: CASSLTGEDYGYTF